These 29 T cell receptor beta chains came from one sample sequenced in a study of blood T cell repertoires in COVID-19. Here immunoSEQ multiplex PCR was the method, and the copy in TCRdb shows in-frame clones only, minus some. Of 130,000 to 150,000 clones in the sample, about 83% were seen once. Sequencing used peripheral blood. The receptors stem from a woman in her forties or fifties with active or convalescent COVID-19.

The chain links TRBV25-1 to TRBJ1-1; unclear D gene. Looked up from germline, CDR1 is MGHDK and CDR2 is SYGVNS. The CDR3 covers 12 residues. V was trimmed by 5 bases and J by 10 bases, leaving 14 bases between them. CDR3: CASSLAGLVAFF. The CDR3 nucleotides read TGTGCCAGCAGTTTGGCGGGCCTCGTAGCTTTCTTT.

The chain combines TRBV27 with TRBJ2-2, with 8 bases matching TRBD2. Germline CDR1 is MNHEY and CDR2 is SMNVEV (reference sequence). The length of the CDR3 is 14 residues. V shed 4 bases and J 7 bases; nucleotides not matched to a gene: 5. The CDR3 loop reads CASSSGLASGELFF. The CDR3 coding sequence is TGTGCCAGCAGTTCTGGACTAGCAAGCGGGGAGCTGTTTTTT.

The chain uses TRBV6-5 and TRBJ2-7, with D possibly TRBD2 on 5 matching bases. CDR1 and CDR2 (germline): MNHEY, SVGAGI. The CDR3 covers 15 residues. Trimming shortened V by 2 bases and J by 2 bases, and 13 bases separated the two germline ends. CDR3 sequence: CASSYNVEGTYEQYF. As DNA, the CDR3 is TGTGCCAGCAGTTACAACGTTGAGGGTACCTACGAGCAGTACTTC.

The V and J genes are TRBV27 and TRBJ2-1, with 8 bases fitting TRBD2. With 2 bases clipped from V and 10 bases from J, the junction kept 13 bases outside the gene matches. The CDR3 contains 16 residues. CDR1 and CDR2 from the germline V gene are MNHEY and SMNVEV (reference sequence). The CDR3 sequence is CASSLLEAGVRREQFF. CDR3 bases: TGTGCCAGCAGTTTACTCGAAGCGGGGGTGCGTCGAGAGCAGTTCTTC.

This clone showed up just once. V usage is TRBV2 and J usage is TRBJ1-1, with D perhaps TRBD1 (5 bases). Per the germline V gene, CDR1 is SNHLY and CDR2 is FYNNEI. The CDR3 consists of 13 residues. Between the trimmed V and J ends, which lost 7 bases and 7 bases, there was a span of 16 bases. DNA of the CDR3: TGTGCCAGCAATATAGTTTGGGGCGGTGAAGCTTTCTTT. Its translation is CASNIVWGGEAFF. The full variable domain, its missing parts supplied by reference TRBV2 and TRBJ1-1, is EPEVTQTPSHQVTQMGQEVILRCVPISNHLYFYWYRQILGQKVEFLVSFYNNEISEKSEIFDDQFSVERPDGSNFTLKIRSTKLEDSAMYFCASNIVWGGEAFFGQGTRLTVV.

The J gene is TRBJ1-2, the V gene TRBV10-3, with 8 bases that match TRBD1. This CDR3 region has 15 residues. V gave up 0 bases and J gave up 6 bases; unmatched junction bases: 6. Germline-derived CDR1 and CDR2 are ENHRY and SYGVKD. CDR3 protein: CAISESGGTGDGYTF. In nucleotides, the CDR3 is TGTGCCATCAGTGAGTCGGGTGGGACAGGTGATGGCTACACCTTC.

The chain has TRBV19 and TRBJ2-4, with 7 bases aligning to TRBD2. Trimming cost V 3 bases and J 0 bases; bases outside gene matches: 8. The CDR3 has 17 residues. In germline, CDR1 is LNHDA, CDR2 SQIVND (reference sequence). The CDR3 bases are TGTGCCAGTAGTATTCTACTCCGCGGGAGAGCCAAAAACATTCAGTACTTC. It yields the protein CASSILLRGRAKNIQYF. The full variable domain, with the rest looked up from reference TRBV19 and TRBJ2-4, is DGGITQSPKYLFRKEGQNVTLSCEQNLNHDAMYWYRQDPGQGLRLIYYSQIVNDFQKGDIAEGYSVSREKKESFPLTVTSAQKNPTAFYLCASSILLRGRAKNIQYFGAGTRLSVL.

The chain has TRBV30 and TRBJ2-2; D is uncertain. The germline V and J ends were trimmed by 0 bases and 3 bases, with 5 bases remaining between them. Per the germline V gene, CDR1 is GTSNPN and CDR2 is SVGIG (reference sequence). This CDR3 is 13 amino acids long. The CDR3 nucleotides read TGTGCCTGGAGTGTACGGGACACCGGGGAGCTGTTTTTT. Its translation is CAWSVRDTGELFF.

This clone was recorded a few times. DNA of the CDR3: TGTGCCAGTAGTATGCGGCCAGAGATCTATGGCTACACCTTC. Protein product: CASSMRPEIYGYTF. The J gene is TRBJ1-2, the V gene TRBV19; D is ambiguous. CDR1 and CDR2 (germline): LNHDA, SQIVND (reference sequence). The CDR3 sequence is 14 residues long. The ends were cut back, 3 bases at V and 4 bases at J, with 12 bases in the middle.

The rearrangement links TRBV28 to TRBJ2-7; 11 bases match TRBD2. The CDR3 runs 14 residues. Germline CDR1 and CDR2: MDHEN and SYDVKM. The J segment lost 6 bases and the V segment lost 8 bases, leaving 9 bases of the junction unmatched. In DNA form, the CDR3 reads TGTGCCAGCGGTGCGCTAGCGGGAGGCGGCGAGCAGTACTTC. This translates into CASGALAGGGEQYF.

This chain links TRBV10-3 with TRBJ2-7, with 15 bases matching TRBD2. The CDR3 has 16 amino acids. Germline CDR1 ENHRY, CDR2 SYGVKD. The V and J ends lost 7 bases and 6 bases, in that order; junction bases with no gene match: 10. DNA of the CDR3: TGTGCCATCACCGATCATCAGGGACTAGCGGGAGGCGAGCAGTACTTC. This sequence encodes CAITDHQGLAGGEQYF.

The chain links TRBV7-9 to TRBJ2-2; TRBD1 aligns across 12 bases. The germline V gene encodes CDR1 SEHNR and CDR2 FQNEAQ (reference sequence). V gave up 3 bases and J gave up 5 bases; unmatched junction bases: 10. The CDR3 has 18 residues. The CDR3, as DNA: TGTGCCAGCAGCTTCCGCGGGACAGGGGGCTTTGGAACCGGGGAGCTGTTTTTT. Translation: CASSFRGTGGFGTGELFF.

The CDR3 coding sequence is TGTGCCTGGAGTAACCGCGCGGCAGTAGGAAACACCATATATTTT. This codes for CAWSNRAAVGNTIYF. The J gene is TRBJ1-3, the V gene TRBV30; no definite D call. Trimming took off 2 bases at V and 4 bases at J, with 15 bases between the two ends. CDR3 length: 15 amino acids. The germline V gene has CDR1 GTSNPN and CDR2 SVGIG (reference sequence). Full variable domain (rest looked up from reference TRBV30 and TRBJ1-3): SQTIHQWPATLVQPVGSPLSLECTVEGTSNPNLYWYRQAAGRGLQLLFYSVGIGQISSEVPQNLSASRPQDRQFILSSKKLLLSDSGFYLCAWSNRAAVGNTIYFGEGSWLTVV.

The V call is TRBV5-4, the J call TRBJ1-2; D is ambiguous. The germline V gene has CDR1 SGHNT and CDR2 YYREEE (reference sequence). This CDR3 is 16 amino acids long. V gave up 4 bases and J gave up 1 base, with 17 bases separating them. The CDR3 sequence: CASSERRGPLNYGYTF. The CDR3 DNA follows: TGTGCCAGCAGCGAGAGACGGGGTCCTCTTAACTATGGCTACACCTTC.

The J gene is TRBJ2-1, the V gene TRBV27, with TRBD2 matching over 15 bases. The CDR3 consists of 16 residues. V trimming: 5 bases; J trimming: 10 bases; junction bases outside the gene matches: 9. The V gene's germline CDR1 is MNHEY and CDR2 SMNVEV (reference sequence). CDR3 amino acids: CASSPRTSGRAGEQFF. The CDR3 coding sequence is TGTGCCAGCAGTCCCCGGACTAGCGGGAGGGCGGGCGAGCAGTTCTTC.

In this sample, this clone turned up once. This CDR3 reads CASSLSGTDYEQYF. The CDR3 nucleotides are TGTGCCAGCAGCCTGTCCGGGACAGACTACGAGCAGTACTTC. The V gene is TRBV9, the J gene TRBJ2-7, with 7 nucleotides matching TRBD1. V lost 4 bases and J lost 3; bases outside the gene matches: 7. This CDR3 spans 14 amino acids. Germline values: CDR1 SGDLS, CDR2 YYNGEE.

This chain links TRBV7-2 with TRBJ1-1; D uncertain. V dropped 3 bases and J dropped 1 base, with 12 bases sitting between them. Germline V lookup: CDR1 SGHTA, CDR2 FQGNSA. The CDR3 is 15 residues long. The CDR3 here is CASSFLGRWNTEAFF. CDR3 nucleotides: TGTGCCAGCAGCTTTTTGGGCAGGTGGAACACTGAAGCTTTCTTT. Drawing the rest from reference TRBV7-2 and TRBJ1-1, the complete variable domain is GAGVSQSPSNKVTEKGKDVELRCDPISGHTALYWYRQSLGQGLEFLIYFQGNSAPDKSGLPSDRFSAERTGGSVSTLTIQRTQQEDSAVYLCASSFLGRWNTEAFFGQGTRLTVV.

The V and J genes are TRBV5-1 and TRBJ1-6; the match to TRBD1 covers 7 bases. This CDR3 has 15 residues. V lost 0 bases and J lost 10; bases outside the gene matches: 7. CDR1 SGHRS and CDR2 YFSETQ come from the germline V gene. CDR3 coding DNA: TGCGCCAGCAGCTTGGAAAGACAGGGAAAGTCACCCCTCCACTTT. It specifies CASSLERQGKSPLHF.

The chain uses TRBV2 and TRBJ1-5; TRBD1 matches 9 bases. Looked up from germline, CDR1 is SNHLY and CDR2 is FYNNEI. Trimming took 7 bases from V and 7 from J; bases not matched to a gene: 5. CDR3 size: 13 residues. The CDR3 spells CASTRDRAQPQHF. In DNA form, the CDR3 reads TGTGCCAGCACCAGGGACAGGGCGCAGCCCCAGCATTTT. Full variable domain (missing parts from reference TRBV2 and TRBJ1-5): EPEVTQTPSHQVTQMGQEVILRCVPISNHLYFYWYRQILGQKVEFLVSFYNNEISEKSEIFDDQFSVERPDGSNFTLKIRSTKLEDSAMYFCASTRDRAQPQHFGDGTRLSIL.

This clone turned up a few times. The chain uses TRBV7-9 and TRBJ1-2; 11 bases are a match to TRBD1. The CDR3 is 15 amino acids. Germline loops: CDR1 SEHNR, CDR2 FQNEAQ (reference sequence). V lost 4 bases, J lost 7 bases, and 8 bases stayed unmatched. CDR3 sequence reads: CASSYTGTGGFGYTF. CDR3 in DNA: TGTGCCAGCAGCTACACCGGGACAGGGGGATTTGGCTACACCTTC.

This chain connects TRBV3-1 (or the pseudogene TRBV3-2) to TRBJ2-2; 10 positions match TRBD2. The V and J ends lost 3 bases and 2 bases, in that order; junction bases with no gene match: 9. The CDR3 extends over 18 amino acids. Per the germline V gene, CDR1 is LGHDT and CDR2 is YNNKEL (reference sequence). The CDR3 sequence: CASSQGQSSGGNTGELFF. CDR3 DNA sequence: TGTGCCAGCAGCCAGGGCCAGTCTAGCGGGGGCAACACCGGGGAGCTGTTTTTT.

This chain joins TRBV30 and TRBJ2-2; 12 bases are shared with TRBD2. The junction had 4 bases not matched to a gene; V was cut back by 0 bases and J by 5 bases. CDR3 length equals 16 residues. Looked up from germline, CDR1 is GTSNPN and CDR2 is SVGIG (reference sequence). The CDR3 DNA is TGTGCCTGGAGTGTAGGACTAGCGGGGAATACCGGGGAGCTGTTTTTT. It encodes CAWSVGLAGNTGELFF.

This clone is a singleton in its sample. The J gene is TRBJ1-4, the V gene TRBV27; 12 bases align to TRBD1. Germline V gene sequence: CDR1 MNHEY, CDR2 SMNVEV (reference sequence). This CDR3 has 16 amino acids. The ends lost 5 bases at V and 4 bases at J; junction bases unmatched: 5. CDR3 sequence reads: CASSRGQGASNEKLFF. CDR3 DNA: TGTGCCAGCAGTAGGGGACAGGGGGCAAGTAATGAAAAACTGTTTTTT. The full variable domain, completed using reference TRBV27 and TRBJ1-4, is EAQVTQNPRYLITVTGKKLTVTCSQNMNHEYMSWYRQDPGLGLRQIYYSMNVEVTDKGDVPEGYKVSRKEKRNFPLILESPSPNQTSLYFCASSRGQGASNEKLFFGSGTQLSVL.

The chain combines TRBV11-1 with TRBJ2-3; D not certain. The CDR3 has 12 amino acids. The germline V and J ends were trimmed by 5 bases and 2 bases, with 5 bases remaining between them. Germline CDR1 SGHAT, CDR2 FQDESV (reference sequence). CDR3 nucleotide sequence: TGTGCCAGCAGCCAGGTCACAGATACGCAGTATTTT. It codes for CASSQVTDTQYF.

The gene calls are TRBV4-2 and TRBJ1-2; TRBD1 agrees at 7 bases. The CDR3 covers 16 residues. Losses at the gene ends were 5 bases for V and 8 bases for J; bases not matched to a gene: 17. In germline, CDR1 is LGHNA, CDR2 YNFKEQ. CDR3 DNA: TGTGCCAGCAGCAACATAGACAGGGTCCGGGTCGAAGGCTACACCTTC. Its translation: CASSNIDRVRVEGYTF.

The chain employs TRBV18 and TRBJ1-5; TRBD1 might be the D (5 bases). Germline CDR1 KGHSH, CDR2 LQKENI. The CDR3 contains 13 residues. V was trimmed by 4 bases and J by 4 bases, leaving 8 bases between them. CDR3 nucleotide sequence: TGTGCCAGCTCACGGCAGGGAAATCAGCCCCAGCATTTT. Residues: CASSRQGNQPQHF.

This chain uses TRBV6-1 with TRBJ2-3; D not certain. V was trimmed by 1 base and J by 2 bases, leaving 13 bases between them. Germline V CDR1 and CDR2: MNHNS, SASEGT. The CDR3 consists of 16 residues. The CDR3 loop is CASSEGSKPYTDTQYF. Here the CDR3 DNA reads TGTGCCAGCAGTGAAGGTTCCAAGCCTTACACAGATACGCAGTATTTT.

The rearrangement joins TRBV11-3 to TRBJ1-1; D remains ambiguous. Trimming removed 0 bases from V and 11 bases from J, with 10 bases in between. CDR1 SGHNT and CDR2 YENEEA come from the germline V gene. The CDR3 consists of 12 residues. CDR3 residues: CASSLEEGSAFF. The CDR3 region has the DNA TGTGCCAGCAGCTTAGAGGAGGGATCGGCTTTCTTT.

V and J are TRBV5-5 and TRBJ2-7; 9 bases are a match to TRBD1. V lost 6 bases to trimming and J lost 6 bases; unmatched junction nucleotides: 10. The CDR3 extends over 14 amino acids. Per the germline V gene, CDR1 is SGHKS and CDR2 is YYEKEE (reference sequence). The CDR3 sequence is CASTQGQGNGEQYF. The CDR3 nucleotides read TGTGCCAGCACACAGGGACAGGGTAATGGCGAGCAGTACTTC. The full variable domain, rest sourced from reference TRBV5-5 and TRBJ2-7, is DAGVTQSPTHLIKTRGQQVTLRCSPISGHKSVSWYQQVLGQGPQFIFQYYEKEERGRGNFPDRFSARQFPNYSSELNVNALLLGDSALYLCASTQGQGNGEQYFGPGTRLTVT.